This T cell receptor (beta chain) was observed in a study of blood T cell repertoires in COVID-19. Study summary: Spain, Italy and the United States supplied samples that represented acute and convalescent COVID-19. Nucleic acid was either cDNA or gDNA, and it came from T cells, B-cell-depleted T cells, or PBMCs.

Original handling: How many nucleated cells were present was estimated from reference gene primer amplification. Assay used: immunoSEQ multiplex PCR; TCRdb lists only in-frame clones, some missing. The D gene and trimming were derived from the DNA, and the V and J assignments and clone size from that table. The repertoire holds 400,000 to 500,000 clones, with roughly 90% as singletons. Trimming removed 0 bases from V and 4 bases from J, with 19 bases in between. The CDR3 extends over 17 amino acids. CDR1 is SGHVS, CDR2 FNYEAQ, per germline. This sequence joins TRBV7-6 and TRBJ2-7, with a possible D match to TRBD2 (6 bases). This TCR was sampled from a woman aged 25 to 45 with active or convalescent COVID-19. Sequencing was carried out using peripheral blood. The CDR3 nucleotides are TGTGCCAGCAGCTTAGCCGGGGGAGACTCTGCTGTGTACGAGCAGTACTTC. Translating gives CASSLAGGDSAVYEQYF.